These 22 T cell receptor beta chains originate from one sample sequenced in a study of response to subunit inactivated influenza vaccine (dated by TCRdb to about 2018). The method was RT-PCR. Reads for this sample came from an Illumina HiSeq 2500. Using fastp at Q25 and MiXCR, TCRdb reprocessed the public reads and kept productive beta chains. Identical CDR3 protein sequences are pooled into one entry, listed with their most common genes and DNA. For this sample there are more than 700,000 distinct CDR3 sequences; about 20% appear just once. Jointly, the top ten make up about 9.4% of the sample. Sequences were derived from PBMCs from blood, sampled approximately 5 days after vaccination. These receptors originate from a man aged 50-59 years who received an inactivated influenza vaccine. Donor details come from another sample of the same person, matched by shared clones.

The chain combines TRBV10-3 with TRBJ1-4; possible D gene TRBD1, 5 bases. CDR3 length: 13 residues. The germline V and J ends were trimmed by 7 bases and 7 bases, with 13 bases remaining between them. CDR1 is ENHRY, CDR2 SYGVKD, per germline. The CDR3 sequence: CAIKDSLGEKLFF. CDR3 nucleotide sequence: TGTGCCATCAAAGACAGCCTTGGTGAAAAACTGTTTTTT.

This chain uses TRBV19 with TRBJ1-2, with unresolved D. The CDR3 totals 12 residues. The V gene's germline CDR1 is LNHDA and CDR2 SQIVND (reference sequence). The V end lost 5 bases, the J end lost 4 bases, and 8 bases lay between the germline ends. The CDR3, as DNA: TGTGCCAGTAGTCCGAGACGCTATGGCTACACCTTC. Its protein is CASSPRRYGYTF.

This clonotype has a handful of counts. V and J are TRBV7-8 and TRBJ1-2, with 8 bases that match TRBD1. The CDR3 has 15 residues. In germline, CDR1 is SGHVS, CDR2 FQNEAQ. With V trimmed by 1 base and J by 6 bases, 7 bases remained unmatched. This chain's CDR3 is CASSLDARGRDGYTF. As DNA, the CDR3 is TGTGCCAGCAGCTTAGATGCCAGGGGGCGGGATGGCTACACCTTC.

This clonotype occurred a few times. The chain is built from TRBV29-1 and TRBJ2-7; D remains unclear. V lost 6 bases and J 7 bases, leaving 13 bases between the germline ends. The germline V gene encodes CDR1 SQVTM and CDR2 ANQGSEA. The length of the CDR3 is 11 residues. The CDR3 region has the DNA TGCAGCGTCAAATCTTTCGAGGAGCAGTACTTC. It codes for CSVKSFEEQYF.

The V and J genes are TRBV5-1 and TRBJ2-5; the match to TRBD2 covers 7 bases. Looked up from germline, CDR1 is SGHRS and CDR2 is YFSETQ. The CDR3 sequence is 15 residues long. V lost 4 bases and J lost 1; bases outside the gene matches: 7. The CDR3 loop reads CASSHAGAGQETQYF. CDR3 DNA sequence: TGCGCCAGCAGCCATGCGGGAGCGGGCCAAGAGACCCAGTACTTC.

The chain links TRBV14 to TRBJ2-1; 8 nucleotides align to TRBD2. V was clipped by 1 base and J by 6 bases; unmatched bases: 2. This CDR3 has 14 residues. Germline V gives CDR1 SGHDN, CDR2 FVKESK. CDR3 DNA: TGTGCCAGCAGCCAAGCGGGGGGGCTCAATGAGCAGTTCTTC. It is translated as CASSQAGGLNEQFF. The full variable domain, with the rest looked up from reference TRBV14 and TRBJ2-1, is EAGVTQFPSHSVIEKGQTVTLRCDPISGHDNLYWYRRVMGKEIKFLLHFVKESKQDESGMPNNRFLAERTGGTYSTLKVQPAELEDSGVYFCASSQAGGLNEQFFGPGTRLTVL.

There are a few counts of this clonotype. CDR3 protein: CAISESSGLSTDTQYF. CDR3 bases: TGTGCCATCAGTGAGTCTAGCGGGCTGAGCACAGATACGCAGTATTTT. V usage is TRBV10-3 and J usage is TRBJ2-3; 7 positions agree with TRBD2. Trimming took 0 bases from V and 0 from J; bases not matched to a gene: 3. This CDR3 comprises 16 residues. Germline V gives CDR1 ENHRY, CDR2 SYGVKD.

This clonotype was detected only a few times. A read error may produce the germline difference seen at one junction end. The chain uses TRBV20-1 and TRBJ2-3, with TRBD2 as a possible D gene (7 bases). CDR1 and CDR2 (germline): DFQATT, SNEGSKA (reference sequence). CDR3 length: 14 amino acids. DNA for the CDR3: TGCAGTCCTAGGGGGGGACGGAACTTAGATACGCAGTATTTT. Its protein product is CSPRGGRNLDTQYF.

There are a few counts of this clonotype. The rearrangement links TRBV6-1 to TRBJ2-7; 7 nucleotides line up with TRBD1. With 7 bases clipped from V and 7 bases from J, the junction kept 13 bases outside the gene matches. This CDR3 is 14 amino acids long. Per germline, CDR1 MNHNS and CDR2 SASEGT. This CDR3 reads CASTPRLTTGEQYF. DNA of the CDR3: TGTGCCAGCACCCCAAGACTCACGACAGGGGAGCAGTACTTC.

The V and J genes are TRBV7-9 and TRBJ2-3; 8 bases agree with TRBD2. After removal of 1 base from V and 2 bases from J, the junction contained 5 bases not matched to a gene. CDR1 is SEHNR, CDR2 FQNEAQ, per germline (reference sequence). The CDR3 consists of 16 residues. CDR3 protein: CASSLGGGGYTDTQYF. CDR3 sequence (DNA): TGTGCCAGCAGCTTAGGGGGCGGGGGGTACACAGATACGCAGTATTTT.

This clonotype came up a few times. The chain combines TRBV6-2 or TRBV6-3 with TRBJ2-4; TRBD2 is a possible D gene (5 bases). The ends were cut back, 0 bases at V and 2 bases at J, with 8 bases in the middle. The CDR3 contains 15 residues. Per the germline V gene, CDR1 is MNHEY and CDR2 is SVGEGT. CDR3 nucleotide sequence: TGTGCCAGCAGTTACTCATGGGAGCCCAAAAACATTCAGTACTTC. Residues: CASSYSWEPKNIQYF.

The chain joins TRBV6-2 or TRBV6-3 to TRBJ2-2; D is uncertain. This CDR3 spans 15 amino acids. The V gene's germline CDR1 is MNHEY and CDR2 SVGEGT. Trimming removed 9 bases from V and 4 bases from J, with 18 bases in between. CDR3 bases: TGTGCCAGTCACCCCCGCGGAGTGGGCACCGGGGAGCTGTTTTTT. Translated, it gives CASHPRGVGTGELFF.

The gene calls are TRBV15 and TRBJ2-5, with a weak D call TRBD2 (6 bases). The ends were cut back, 3 bases at V and 5 bases at J, with 22 bases in the middle. The CDR3 spans 17 residues. CDR1 and CDR2 (germline): LNHNV, YYDKDF (reference sequence). In DNA form, the CDR3 reads TGTGCCACCAGCAGGGACTTGGCGACCCCCGGAGGGGAGACCCAGTACTTC. Its protein is CATSRDLATPGGETQYF.

This chain connects TRBV27 to TRBJ2-2; D gene uncertain. Trimming pared 3 bases from V and 5 bases from J, leaving 16 bases between. This CDR3 has 16 residues. CDR1 and CDR2 (germline): MNHEY, SMNVEV (reference sequence). In DNA, the CDR3 is TGTGCCAGCAGTTTTTTTGGCAGGATGAGTACCGGGGAGCTGTTTTTT. This gives the protein CASSFFGRMSTGELFF.

This clonotype was seen only a few times. This rearrangement joins TRBV28 to TRBJ2-7; D possibly uses TRBD1 or TRBD2 (5 bases each). This CDR3 spans 12 amino acids. Germline-derived CDR1 and CDR2 are MDHEN and SYDVKM. Trimming left V 10 bases short and J 5 bases short, with 15 bases between. The chain's CDR3 is CATTKGDHEQYF. In DNA, the CDR3 is TGTGCCACAACTAAAGGGGACCACGAGCAGTACTTC. Filled out from reference TRBV28 and TRBJ2-7, the complete variable domain reads DVKVTQSSRYLVKRTGEKVFLECVQDMDHENMFWYRQDPGLGLRLIYFSYDVKMKEKGDIPEGYSVSREKKERFSLILESASTNQTSMYLCATTKGDHEQYFGPGTRLTVT.

This sequence joins TRBV29-1 and TRBJ2-7; 9 bases match TRBD1. Germline loops: CDR1 SQVTM, CDR2 ANQGSEA. There are 15 residues in the CDR3. Trimming at V came to 4 bases and at J to 7 bases, leaving 14 bases not matched to a gene. The CDR3 protein is CSVVNPRQGGWEQYF. The DNA of the CDR3 is TGCAGCGTTGTTAACCCGCGACAGGGGGGTTGGGAGCAGTACTTC.

This clonotype was seen only a few times. J is TRBJ1-5 and V is TRBV5-1; a weak D match, TRBD1 (5 bases). The V end lost 0 bases, the J end lost 2 bases, and 9 bases lay between the germline ends. The CDR3 is 15 residues long. CDR1 SGHRS and CDR2 YFSETQ come from the germline V gene. DNA for the CDR3: TGCGCCAGCAGCTTGGGGGCAGGGCGCAATCAGCCCCAGCATTTT. Its protein is CASSLGAGRNQPQHF. Full variable domain (remainder filled in from reference TRBV5-1 and TRBJ1-5): KAGVTQTPRYLIKTRGQQVTLSCSPISGHRSVSWYQQTPGQGLQFLFEYFSETQRNKGNFPGRFSGRQFSNSRSEMNVSTLELGDSALYLCASSLGAGRNQPQHFGDGTRLSIL.

In its sample, this clonotype was seen a few times. The chain links TRBV27 to TRBJ1-1; TRBD1 aligns across 8 bases. CDR3 length equals 14 residues. The junction had 2 bases not matched to a gene; V was cut back by 4 bases and J by 1 base. Germline lookup yields CDR1 MNHEY and CDR2 SMNVEV (reference sequence). The CDR3 region is CASSWGQANTEAFF. The CDR3 bases are TGTGCCAGCAGTTGGGGACAGGCGAACACTGAAGCTTTCTTT.

This clonotype was seen repeatedly, ten times or more. V gene TRBV12-3 or TRBV12-4 combines with J gene TRBJ2-7; D gene uncertain. Trimming removed 2 bases from V and 3 bases from J, with 2 bases in between. This CDR3 has 11 amino acids. CDR3: CASSLIYEQYF. The CDR3 region has the DNA TGTGCCAGCAGTTTAATCTACGAGCAGTACTTC.

Many counts were recorded for this clonotype. The chain carries TRBV9 and TRBJ2-7; weak D call: TRBD2 (5 bases). The V gene lost 0 bases and the J gene lost 0 bases, with 10 bases spanning the gap. CDR3 length equals 15 residues. Germline lookup yields CDR1 SGDLS and CDR2 YYNGEE. The CDR3 loop is CASSVGLAGSYEQYF. CDR3 DNA: TGTGCCAGCAGCGTAGGATTGGCGGGCTCCTACGAGCAGTACTTC.

This clonotype was found many times. The chain combines TRBV12-3 or TRBV12-4 with TRBJ2-5; 7 positions agree with TRBD1. The CDR3 runs to 15 residues. Trimming cost V 5 bases and J 5 bases; bases outside gene matches: 11. The CDR3 bases are TGTGCCAGCAGTCGACAGGGAATACGATATGAGACCCAGTACTTC. Amino acid sequence: CASSRQGIRYETQYF.

This chain links TRBV7-3 with TRBJ2-7; 14 bases are shared with TRBD2. Trimming cost V 0 bases and J 1 base; bases outside gene matches: 5. The CDR3 loop spans 18 amino acids. CDR1 and CDR2 (germline): SGHTA, FQGTGA. The CDR3 region has the DNA TGTGCCAGCAGCTTAACGGGGACTAGCGGGAGTGGGTCCTACGAGCAGTACTTC. Encoded protein: CASSLTGTSGSGSYEQYF.